The 14 T cell receptor beta chains below come from one sample, sequenced in a study of OX40 agonist ivuxolimab in advanced cancers. Clones were sequenced by immunoSEQ multiplex PCR, and TCRdb holds only the in-frame ones, with some missing. The sample yields more than 55,000 clones, over 70% seen once. Here the sequenced sample was CD4+ or CD8+ T cells sorted from blood, taken in a trial of the OX40 agonist ivuxolimab. These receptors were taken from an adult with an advanced solid tumor such as melanoma, head and neck, liver or kidney cancer.

The gene calls are TRBV5-3 and TRBJ1-1, with a possible D match to TRBD1 (6 bases). TRBV5-3 is noted as an ORF with a role that remains uncertain. The V end was cut by 4 bases, the J end by 1 base, with 17 bases between. The CDR3 runs to 16 residues. CDR3: CARSGGLRTENTEAFF. The CDR3 nucleotides are TGTGCCAGAAGCGGGGGCCTAAGGACAGAGAACACTGAAGCTTTCTTT.

The rearrangement uses TRBV6-5 and TRBJ1-2, with no clear D. V lost 0 bases and J lost 4, with 9 bases in between. CDR1 MNHEY and CDR2 SVGAGI come from the germline V gene. This CDR3 comprises 14 residues. Here the CDR3 DNA reads TGTGCCAGCAGTTACTCTCTGGGGATCTATGGCTACACCTTC. It yields the protein CASSYSLGIYGYTF.

This chain joins TRBV4-3 and TRBJ2-1, with D possibly TRBD2 on 5 matching bases. V was cut by 2 bases and J by 5 bases, with 13 bases left in between. The CDR3 loop spans 15 amino acids. CDR1 and CDR2 from the germline V gene are LGHNA and YSLEER. The CDR3 spells CASSQTFGRNNEQFF. The CDR3 DNA reads as TGCGCCAGCAGCCAAACTTTTGGGAGAAACAATGAGCAGTTCTTC.

The chain carries TRBV7-9 and TRBJ2-3; D ambiguous. Trimming cost V 0 bases and J 2 bases, with 6 bases left between them. This CDR3 contains 14 residues. Germline-derived CDR1 and CDR2 are SEHNR and FQNEAQ (reference sequence). The CDR3 DNA is TGTGCCAGCAGCTTAGCGCAGATCACAGATACGCAGTATTTT. Its protein is CASSLAQITDTQYF.

V gene TRBV15 combines with J gene TRBJ2-5; TRBD2 agrees at 8 bases. Trimming at V came to 5 bases and at J to 2 bases, leaving 10 bases not matched to a gene. The length of the CDR3 is 16 residues. Germline V CDR1 and CDR2: LNHNV, YYDKDF (reference sequence). The CDR3 nucleotides read TGTGCCACCAGCGGAGGGAGCGCTAGCGGGCAAGAGACCCAGTACTTC. Encoded protein: CATSGGSASGQETQYF.

The chain recombines TRBV9 with TRBJ2-3, with no clear D. V lost 0 bases and J 3 bases, leaving 5 bases between the germline ends. Per the germline V gene, CDR1 is SGDLS and CDR2 is YYNGEE. The CDR3 length is 13 residues. The CDR3 is CASSVDTTDTQYF. For the CDR3, the DNA is TGTGCCAGCAGCGTAGACACTACAGATACGCAGTATTTT.

The rearrangement uses TRBV9 and TRBJ2-5; D remains unclear. Trimming took off 0 bases at V and 5 bases at J, with 14 bases between the two ends. The CDR3 has 15 residues. Germline V gene sequence: CDR1 SGDLS, CDR2 YYNGEE. The CDR3 DNA sequence: TGTGCCAGCAGCGTAGGAGGTTGGTCTCGGGAGACCCAGTACTTC. Amino acid sequence: CASSVGGWSRETQYF.

The chain recombines TRBV7-9 with TRBJ1-2; 8 positions agree with TRBD1. In germline, CDR1 is SEHNR, CDR2 FQNEAQ (reference sequence). Germline trimming cut 7 bases from V and 7 bases from J; bases unmatched to any gene: 8. CDR3 length: 13 amino acids. CDR3 protein: CASTPDGTGGYTF. The CDR3 DNA sequence: TGTGCCAGCACCCCGGACGGGACAGGTGGCTACACCTTC.

This chain uses TRBV5-5 with TRBJ1-1; D is perhaps TRBD1 (6 bases). CDR3 length equals 14 residues. Trimming removed 3 bases from V and 2 bases from J, with 11 bases in between. Germline V gene lookup returns CDR1 SGHKS and CDR2 YYEKEE (reference sequence). CDR3 coding DNA: TGTGCCAGCAGCTCCTACAGGGTAAACACTGAAGCTTTCTTT. Encoded protein: CASSSYRVNTEAFF. Variable domain in full (rest from reference TRBV5-5 and TRBJ1-1): DAGVTQSPTHLIKTRGQQVTLRCSPISGHKSVSWYQQVLGQGPQFIFQYYEKEERGRGNFPDRFSARQFPNYSSELNVNALLLGDSALYLCASSSYRVNTEAFFGQGTRLTVV.

V usage is TRBV2 and J usage is TRBJ2-1, with 12 bases aligning to TRBD2. The germline gives CDR1 SNHLY, CDR2 FYNNEI. There are 15 residues in the CDR3. Trimming took 6 bases from V and 4 from J; bases not matched to a gene: 4. The CDR3, as DNA: TGTGCCAGCAGCGCGACTAGCGGGGGTTACAATGAGCAGTTCTTC. Protein sequence: CASSATSGGYNEQFF.

This clone was counted once. The genes are TRBV19 and TRBJ2-6, with 10 bases fitting TRBD1. The CDR3 is 16 amino acids. CDR1 is LNHDA and CDR2 is SQIVND in the germline V gene (reference sequence). V lost 6 bases, J lost 1 base, and 3 bases stayed unmatched. CDR3 DNA sequence: TGTGCCAGTAGCGGGACAGGGGCTTCTGGGGCCAACGTCCTGACTTTC. It translates to CASSGTGASGANVLTF.

The chain recombines TRBV10-3 with TRBJ2-2; D is unresolved. Germline CDR1 ENHRY, CDR2 SYGVKD. V was cut by 3 bases and J by 10 bases, with 9 bases left in between. CDR3 length: 12 residues. The CDR3 nucleotides are TGTGCCATCAGTGAAAAGCGTGCGGAGCTGTTTTTT. As protein: CAISEKRAELFF.

This chain joins TRBV6-1 and TRBJ2-3, with 7 positions matching TRBD2. CDR1 is MNHNS and CDR2 is SASEGT in the germline V gene. The V gene end was trimmed by 2 bases and the J gene end by 6 bases; junction bases not matched to a gene: 5. The CDR3 is 14 amino acids. CDR3 DNA sequence: TGTGCCAGCAGTGAACCGCAAGCGGGGGATACGCAGTATTTT. Translation gives CASSEPQAGDTQYF.

The sample holds a few counts of this clone. The chain carries TRBV19 and TRBJ2-5, with D possibly being TRBD1 or TRBD2 (6 bases each). The ends were cut back, 9 bases at V and 2 bases at J, with 13 bases in the middle. This CDR3 has 13 residues. Germline V lookup: CDR1 LNHDA, CDR2 SQIVND (reference sequence). The chain's CDR3 is CASSGAAQETQYF. The CDR3 DNA reads as TGTGCCAGCTCGGGGGCAGCGCAAGAGACCCAGTACTTC.